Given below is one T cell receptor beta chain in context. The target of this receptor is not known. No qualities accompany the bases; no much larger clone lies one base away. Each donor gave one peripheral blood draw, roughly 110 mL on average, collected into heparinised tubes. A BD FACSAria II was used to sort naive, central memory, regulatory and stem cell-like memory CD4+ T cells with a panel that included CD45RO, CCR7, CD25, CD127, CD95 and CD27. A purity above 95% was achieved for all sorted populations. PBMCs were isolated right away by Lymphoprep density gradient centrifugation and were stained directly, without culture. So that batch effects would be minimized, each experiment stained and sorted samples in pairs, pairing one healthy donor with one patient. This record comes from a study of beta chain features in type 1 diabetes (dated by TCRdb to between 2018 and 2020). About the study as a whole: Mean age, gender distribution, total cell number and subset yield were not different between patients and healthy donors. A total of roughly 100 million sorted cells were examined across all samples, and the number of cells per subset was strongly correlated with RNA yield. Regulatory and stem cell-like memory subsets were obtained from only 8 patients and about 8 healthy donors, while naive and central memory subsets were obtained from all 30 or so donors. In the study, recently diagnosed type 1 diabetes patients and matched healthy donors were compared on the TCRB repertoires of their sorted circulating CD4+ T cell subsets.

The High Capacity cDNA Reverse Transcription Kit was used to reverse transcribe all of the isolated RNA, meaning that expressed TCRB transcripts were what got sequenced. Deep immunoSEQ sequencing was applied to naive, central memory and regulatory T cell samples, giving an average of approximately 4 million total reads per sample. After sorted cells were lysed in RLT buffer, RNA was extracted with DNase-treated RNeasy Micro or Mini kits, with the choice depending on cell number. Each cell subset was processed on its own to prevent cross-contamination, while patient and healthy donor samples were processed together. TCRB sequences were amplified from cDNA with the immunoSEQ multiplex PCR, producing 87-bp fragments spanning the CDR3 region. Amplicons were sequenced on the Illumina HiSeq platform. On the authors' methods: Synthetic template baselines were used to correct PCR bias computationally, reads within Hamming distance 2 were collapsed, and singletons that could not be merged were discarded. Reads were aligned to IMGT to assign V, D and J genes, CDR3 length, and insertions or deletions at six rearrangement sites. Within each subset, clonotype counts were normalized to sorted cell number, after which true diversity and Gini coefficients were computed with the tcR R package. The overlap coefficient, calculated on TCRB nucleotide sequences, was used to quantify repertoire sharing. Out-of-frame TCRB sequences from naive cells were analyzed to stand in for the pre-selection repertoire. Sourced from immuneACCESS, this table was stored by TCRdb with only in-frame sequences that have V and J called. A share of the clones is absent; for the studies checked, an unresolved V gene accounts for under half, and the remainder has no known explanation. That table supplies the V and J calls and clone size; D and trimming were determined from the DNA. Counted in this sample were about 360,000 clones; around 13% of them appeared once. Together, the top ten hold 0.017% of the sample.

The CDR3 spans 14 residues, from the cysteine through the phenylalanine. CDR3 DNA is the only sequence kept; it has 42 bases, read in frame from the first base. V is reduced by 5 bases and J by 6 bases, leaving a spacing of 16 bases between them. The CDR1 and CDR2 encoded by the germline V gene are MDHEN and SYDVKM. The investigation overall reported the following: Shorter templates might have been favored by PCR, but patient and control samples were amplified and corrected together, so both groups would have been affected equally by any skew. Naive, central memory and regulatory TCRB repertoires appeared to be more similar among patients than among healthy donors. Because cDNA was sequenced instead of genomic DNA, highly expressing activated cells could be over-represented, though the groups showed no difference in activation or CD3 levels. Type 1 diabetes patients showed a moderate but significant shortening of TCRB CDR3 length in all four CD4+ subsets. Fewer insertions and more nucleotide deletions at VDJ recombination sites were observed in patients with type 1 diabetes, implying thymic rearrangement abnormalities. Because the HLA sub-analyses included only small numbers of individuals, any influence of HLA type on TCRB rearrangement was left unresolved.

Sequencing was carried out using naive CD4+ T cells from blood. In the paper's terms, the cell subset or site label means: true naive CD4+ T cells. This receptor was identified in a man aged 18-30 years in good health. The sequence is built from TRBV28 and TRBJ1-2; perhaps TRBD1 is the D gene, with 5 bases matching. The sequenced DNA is TGTGCCAGCAGTCCGGGGGGGAGGGTCAATGGCTACACCTTC. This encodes CASSPGGRVNGYTF.